One and the same sample provided the 4 T cell receptor beta chains below, sequenced in a study of shared clonotypes between healthy human individuals. Method: immunoSEQ multiplex PCR; TCRdb's copy keeps in-frame clones and lacks some. The sample records roughly 2 million clones, 85% to 95% being singletons. The sequenced sample consisted of naive CD4+ T cells sorted from blood. As to subset: CD45RA+ positively selected. These receptors came from a man aged 18 to 35 in good health.

The chain carries TRBV20-1 and TRBJ2-1; no definite D call. CDR1 DFQATT and CDR2 SNEGSKA come from the germline V gene (reference sequence). V was clipped by 8 bases and J by 7 bases, with 12 bases between them. The CDR3 is 11 residues long. The CDR3 loop is CSSQQGNEQFF. The CDR3 bases are TGCAGTAGCCAGCAAGGGAATGAGCAGTTCTTC.

The genes are TRBV7-2 and TRBJ2-7; 11 nucleotides agree with TRBD2. The CDR3 loop spans 16 amino acids. Germline V gives CDR1 SGHTA, CDR2 FQGNSA. The trim removed 4 bases at V and 3 bases at J, leaving 8 bases unmatched. CDR3 in DNA: TGTGCCAGCAGCTCCGACGGGACTAGCGGAATCTACGAGCAGTACTTC. Amino acid sequence: CASSSDGTSGIYEQYF.

This chain joins TRBV6-6 and TRBJ2-5, with 12 nucleotides matching TRBD2. The CDR3 totals 15 residues. V lost 2 bases to trimming and J lost 5 bases; unmatched junction nucleotides: 3. Germline CDR1 MNHNY, CDR2 SVGAGI (reference sequence). The CDR3 sequence is CASSYLAGGGETQYF. CDR3 in DNA: TGTGCCAGCAGTTACCTAGCGGGAGGGGGGGAGACCCAGTACTTC.

The table lists this clone with a count of one. The rearrangement joins TRBV5-6 to TRBJ2-3; D assignment may be TRBD1 or TRBD2 (5 bases each). The CDR3 is 14 residues long. The germline CDR1 and CDR2 sequences are SGHDT and YYEEEE. V was trimmed by 2 bases and J by 1 base, leaving 8 bases between them. CDR3 sequence: CASSFRDGTDTQYF. The CDR3 DNA follows: TGTGCCAGCAGCTTTAGGGACGGCACAGATACGCAGTATTTT.